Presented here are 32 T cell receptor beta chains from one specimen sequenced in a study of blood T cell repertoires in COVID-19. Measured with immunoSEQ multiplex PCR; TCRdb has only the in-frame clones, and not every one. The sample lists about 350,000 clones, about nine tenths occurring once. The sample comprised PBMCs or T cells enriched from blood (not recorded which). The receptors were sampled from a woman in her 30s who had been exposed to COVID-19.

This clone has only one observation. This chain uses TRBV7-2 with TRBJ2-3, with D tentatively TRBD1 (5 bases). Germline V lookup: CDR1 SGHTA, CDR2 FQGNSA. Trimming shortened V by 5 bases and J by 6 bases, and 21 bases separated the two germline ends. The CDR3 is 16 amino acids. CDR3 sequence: CASSLFVDSSGDTQYF. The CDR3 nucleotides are TGTGCCAGCAGCCTCTTCGTCGACAGCAGTGGCGATACGCAGTATTTT.

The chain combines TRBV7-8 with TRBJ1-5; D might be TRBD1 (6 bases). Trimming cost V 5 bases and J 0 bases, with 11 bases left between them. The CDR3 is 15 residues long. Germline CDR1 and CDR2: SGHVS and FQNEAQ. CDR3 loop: CASSRGPYSNQPQHF. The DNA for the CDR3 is TGTGCCAGCAGCCGGGGGCCCTATAGCAATCAGCCCCAGCATTTT.

The CDR3 region has the DNA TGCGCCAGCAGCTTGGGGACAGGAGTTATGAACACTGAAGCTTTCTTT. Amino acid sequence: CASSLGTGVMNTEAFF. This chain joins TRBV5-1 and TRBJ1-1; 7 bases match TRBD1. V dropped 0 bases and J dropped 0; count of bases not matched to a gene: 5. Germline CDR1 SGHRS, CDR2 YFSETQ. The length of the CDR3 is 16 residues.

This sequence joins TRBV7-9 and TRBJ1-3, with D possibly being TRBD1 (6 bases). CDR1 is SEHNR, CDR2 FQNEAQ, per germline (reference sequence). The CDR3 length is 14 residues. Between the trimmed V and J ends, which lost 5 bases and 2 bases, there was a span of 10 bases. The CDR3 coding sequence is TGTGCCAGCAGCGCCCGGACAGCTGGAAACACCATATATTTT. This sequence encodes CASSARTAGNTIYF.

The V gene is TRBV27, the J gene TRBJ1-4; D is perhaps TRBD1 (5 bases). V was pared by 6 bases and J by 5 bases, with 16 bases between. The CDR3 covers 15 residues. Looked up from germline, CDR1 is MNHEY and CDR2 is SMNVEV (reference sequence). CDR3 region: CASSLRGALNEKLFF. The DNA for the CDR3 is TGTGCCAGCAGCTTGCGTGGGGCGCTAAATGAAAAACTGTTTTTT. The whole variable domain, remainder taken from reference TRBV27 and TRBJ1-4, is EAQVTQNPRYLITVTGKKLTVTCSQNMNHEYMSWYRQDPGLGLRQIYYSMNVEVTDKGDVPEGYKVSRKEKRNFPLILESPSPNQTSLYFCASSLRGALNEKLFFGSGTQLSVL.

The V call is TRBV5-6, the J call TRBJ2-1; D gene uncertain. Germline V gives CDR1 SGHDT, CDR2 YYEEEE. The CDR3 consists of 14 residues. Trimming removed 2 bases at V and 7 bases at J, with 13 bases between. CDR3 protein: CASSLRRSRNEQFF. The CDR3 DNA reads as TGTGCCAGCAGCTTAAGGCGTAGCCGTAATGAGCAGTTCTTC.

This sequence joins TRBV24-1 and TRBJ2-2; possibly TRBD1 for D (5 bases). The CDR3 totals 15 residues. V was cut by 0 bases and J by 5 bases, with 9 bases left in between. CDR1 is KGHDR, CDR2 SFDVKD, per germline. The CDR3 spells CATSDLLRGTGELFF. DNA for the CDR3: TGTGCCACCAGTGATTTGCTAAGGGGAACCGGGGAGCTGTTTTTT.

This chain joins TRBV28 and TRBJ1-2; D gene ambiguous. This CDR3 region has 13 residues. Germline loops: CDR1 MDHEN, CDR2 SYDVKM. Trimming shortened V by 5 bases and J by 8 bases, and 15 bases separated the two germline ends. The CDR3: CASSAGPGRGYTF. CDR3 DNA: TGTGCCAGCAGTGCGGGCCCGGGAAGGGGCTACACCTTC.

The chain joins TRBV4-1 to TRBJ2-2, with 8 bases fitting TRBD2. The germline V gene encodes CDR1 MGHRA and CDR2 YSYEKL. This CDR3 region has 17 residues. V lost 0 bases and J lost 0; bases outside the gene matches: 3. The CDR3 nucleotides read TGCGCCAGCAGCCAAGATACTAGCGGCGCGAACACCGGGGAGCTGTTTTTT. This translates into CASSQDTSGANTGELFF.

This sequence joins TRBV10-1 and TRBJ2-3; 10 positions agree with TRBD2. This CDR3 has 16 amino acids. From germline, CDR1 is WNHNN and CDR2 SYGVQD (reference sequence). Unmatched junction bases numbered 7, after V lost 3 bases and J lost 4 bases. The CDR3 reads CASSDGAGGGADTQYF. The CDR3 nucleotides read TGCGCCAGCAGTGATGGAGCGGGAGGGGGCGCAGATACGCAGTATTTT.

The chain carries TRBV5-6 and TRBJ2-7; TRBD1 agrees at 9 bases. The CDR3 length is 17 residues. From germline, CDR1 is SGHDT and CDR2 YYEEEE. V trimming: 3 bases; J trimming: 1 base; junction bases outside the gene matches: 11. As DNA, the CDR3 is TGTGCCAGCAGCTCACATCAATCCGGGACAGGGTCCTACGAGCAGTACTTC. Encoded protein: CASSSHQSGTGSYEQYF.

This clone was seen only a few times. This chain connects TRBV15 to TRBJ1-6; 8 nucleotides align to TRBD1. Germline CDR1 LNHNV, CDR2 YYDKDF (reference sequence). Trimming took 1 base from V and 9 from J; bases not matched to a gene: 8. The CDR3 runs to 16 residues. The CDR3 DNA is TGTGCCACCAGCAGAGGATCGACAGGGGCGGGTTCACCCCTCCACTTT. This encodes CATSRGSTGAGSPLHF.

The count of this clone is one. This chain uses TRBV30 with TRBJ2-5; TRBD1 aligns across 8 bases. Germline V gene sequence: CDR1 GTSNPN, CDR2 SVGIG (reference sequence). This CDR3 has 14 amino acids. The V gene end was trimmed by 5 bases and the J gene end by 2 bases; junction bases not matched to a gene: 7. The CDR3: CAWYLTGGQETQYF. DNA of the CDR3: TGTGCCTGGTACCTAACAGGGGGTCAAGAGACCCAGTACTTC.

The CDR3 protein is CASSWDRDEKLFF. The CDR3 coding sequence is TGTGCCAGCAGTTGGGACAGGGATGAAAAACTGTTTTTT. The chain uses TRBV27 and TRBJ1-4, with 9 bases that match TRBD1. The junction had 0 bases not matched to a gene; V was cut back by 4 bases and J by 6 bases. The germline V gene encodes CDR1 MNHEY and CDR2 SMNVEV (reference sequence). This CDR3 spans 13 amino acids.

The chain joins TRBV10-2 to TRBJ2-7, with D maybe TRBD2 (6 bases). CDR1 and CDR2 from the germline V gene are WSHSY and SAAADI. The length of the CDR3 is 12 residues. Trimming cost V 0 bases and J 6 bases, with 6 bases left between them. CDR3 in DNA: TGCGCCAGCAGTGAGTCGGGGGGCGAGCAGTACTTC. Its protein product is CASSESGGEQYF.

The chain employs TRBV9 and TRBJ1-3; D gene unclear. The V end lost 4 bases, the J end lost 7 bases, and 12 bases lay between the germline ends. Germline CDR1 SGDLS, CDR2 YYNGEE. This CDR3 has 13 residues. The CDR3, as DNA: TGTGCCAGCAGCCCCCATTTTAGCAACACCATATATTTT. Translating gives CASSPHFSNTIYF. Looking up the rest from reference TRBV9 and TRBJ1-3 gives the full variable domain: DSGVTQTPKHLITATGQRVTLRCSPRSGDLSVYWYQQSLDQGLQFLIQYYNGEERAKGNILERFSAQQFPDLHSELNLSSLELGDSALYFCASSPHFSNTIYFGEGSWLTVV.

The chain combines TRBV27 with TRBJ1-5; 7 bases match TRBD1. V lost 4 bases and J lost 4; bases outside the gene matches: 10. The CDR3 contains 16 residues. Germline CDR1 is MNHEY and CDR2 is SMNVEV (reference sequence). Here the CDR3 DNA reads TGTGCCAGCAGTTCAGCCGGGACAGTGCTAAATCAGCCCCAGCATTTT. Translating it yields CASSSAGTVLNQPQHF.

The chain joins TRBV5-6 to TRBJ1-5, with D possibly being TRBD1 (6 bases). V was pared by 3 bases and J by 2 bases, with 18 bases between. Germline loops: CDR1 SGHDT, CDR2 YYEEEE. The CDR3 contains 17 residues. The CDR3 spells CASSSAAGGVGNQPQHF. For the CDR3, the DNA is TGTGCCAGCAGCTCGGCCGCGGGGGGCGTCGGCAATCAGCCCCAGCATTTT.

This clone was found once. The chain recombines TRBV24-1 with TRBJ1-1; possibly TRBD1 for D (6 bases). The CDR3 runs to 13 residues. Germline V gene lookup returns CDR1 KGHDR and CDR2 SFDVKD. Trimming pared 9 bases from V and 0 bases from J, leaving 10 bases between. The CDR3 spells CATRDTMNTEAFF. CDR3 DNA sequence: TGTGCCACCCGGGACACCATGAACACTGAAGCTTTCTTT.

For the CDR3, the DNA is TGTGCCTGGAGTGCGGGTACGGGAGGGCCGTACGATGAGCAGTTCTTC. Translation: CAWSAGTGGPYDEQFF. The rearrangement links TRBV30 to TRBJ2-1; TRBD2 matches 8 bases. This CDR3 is 16 amino acids long. Germline trimming cut 1 base from V and 8 bases from J; bases unmatched to any gene: 13. Germline values: CDR1 GTSNPN, CDR2 SVGIG (reference sequence).

CDR3 coding DNA: TGTGCCAGCAGCCGGGGGGCTCCCACCCCCTACGAGCAGTACTTC. The encoded protein is CASSRGAPTPYEQYF. The rearrangement joins TRBV13 to TRBJ2-7; possibly TRBD2 for D (7 bases). This CDR3 contains 15 residues. Looked up from germline, CDR1 is PRHDT and CDR2 is FYEKMQ (reference sequence). The ends were cut back, 5 bases at V and 2 bases at J, with 16 bases in the middle. The entire variable domain, with the rest obtained from reference TRBV13 and TRBJ2-7, is as follows: AAGVIQSPRHLIKEKRETATLKCYPIPRHDTVYWYQQGPGQDPQFLISFYEKMQSDKGSIPDRFSAQQFSDYHSELNMSSLELGDSALYFCASSRGAPTPYEQYFGPGTRLTVT.

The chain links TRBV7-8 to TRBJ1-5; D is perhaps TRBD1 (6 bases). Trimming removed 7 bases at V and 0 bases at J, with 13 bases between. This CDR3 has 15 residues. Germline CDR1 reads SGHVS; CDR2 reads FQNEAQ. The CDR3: CASTQDRYSNQPQHF. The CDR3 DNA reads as TGTGCCAGCACCCAGGACAGATATAGCAATCAGCCCCAGCATTTT.

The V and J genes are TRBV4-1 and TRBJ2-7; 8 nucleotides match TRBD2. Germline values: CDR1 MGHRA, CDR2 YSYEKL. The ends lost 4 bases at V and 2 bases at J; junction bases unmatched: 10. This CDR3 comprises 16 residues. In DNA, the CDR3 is TGCGCCAGCAGCCCCCACCTAGCGGGTCTAACCTACGAGCAGTACTTC. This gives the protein CASSPHLAGLTYEQYF.

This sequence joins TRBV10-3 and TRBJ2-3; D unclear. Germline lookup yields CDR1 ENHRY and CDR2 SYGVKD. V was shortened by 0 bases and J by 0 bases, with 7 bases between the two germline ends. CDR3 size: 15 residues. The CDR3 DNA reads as TGTGCCATCAGTGAGTCGCTGGCTAGCACAGATACGCAGTATTTT. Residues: CAISESLASTDTQYF.

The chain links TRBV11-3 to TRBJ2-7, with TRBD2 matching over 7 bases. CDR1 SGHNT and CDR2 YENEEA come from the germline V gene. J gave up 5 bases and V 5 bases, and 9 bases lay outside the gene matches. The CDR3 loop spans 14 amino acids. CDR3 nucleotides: TGTGCCAGCAGCAAAGGACTAGTCGTTGACGAGCAGTACTTC. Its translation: CASSKGLVVDEQYF.

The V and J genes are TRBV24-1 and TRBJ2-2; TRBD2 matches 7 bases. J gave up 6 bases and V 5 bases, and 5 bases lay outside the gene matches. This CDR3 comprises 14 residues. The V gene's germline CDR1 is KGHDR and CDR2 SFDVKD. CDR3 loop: CATSAGRASGELFF. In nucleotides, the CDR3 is TGTGCCACCAGTGCAGGGAGGGCTTCCGGGGAGCTGTTTTTT.

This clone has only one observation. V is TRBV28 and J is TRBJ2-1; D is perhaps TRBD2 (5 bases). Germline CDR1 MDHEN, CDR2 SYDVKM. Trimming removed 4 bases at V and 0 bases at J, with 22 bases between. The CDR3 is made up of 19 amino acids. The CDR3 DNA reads TGTGCCAGCAGTTCCATAAGGAGAGACGGGATTAGCTCCTACAATGAGCAGTTCTTC. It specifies CASSSIRRDGISSYNEQFF.

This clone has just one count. This CDR3 is CASSLAIPGEAFF. The CDR3 bases are TGTGCCAGCAGTTTAGCTATCCCGGGAGAGGCTTTCTTT. The chain combines TRBV27 with TRBJ1-1; D is ambiguous. CDR1 and CDR2 (germline): MNHEY, SMNVEV (reference sequence). The CDR3 is 13 residues long. Trimming pared 2 bases from V and 11 bases from J, leaving 15 bases between.

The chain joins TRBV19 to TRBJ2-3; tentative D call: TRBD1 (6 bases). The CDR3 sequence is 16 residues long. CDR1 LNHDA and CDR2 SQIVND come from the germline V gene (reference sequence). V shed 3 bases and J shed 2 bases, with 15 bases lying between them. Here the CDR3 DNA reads TGTGCCAGTAGTATGGGGGCAGTGGGGGCCACAGATACGCAGTATTTT. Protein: CASSMGAVGATDTQYF.

The CDR3, as DNA: TGTGCCAGCAGTCCAGGGTATGGCTACACCTTC. Protein product: CASSPGYGYTF. This chain links TRBV28 with TRBJ1-2; D might be TRBD1 (5 bases). Germline V gene data show CDR1 as MDHEN and CDR2 as SYDVKM. Trimming cost V 5 bases and J 5 bases, with 6 bases left between them. The CDR3 length is 11 residues.

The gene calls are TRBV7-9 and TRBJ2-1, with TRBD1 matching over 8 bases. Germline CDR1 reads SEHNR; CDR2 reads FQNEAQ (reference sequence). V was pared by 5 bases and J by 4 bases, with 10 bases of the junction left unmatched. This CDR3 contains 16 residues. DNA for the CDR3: TGTGCCAGCAGCCCAACGCAGGGGGCGCCGTACAATGAGCAGTTCTTC. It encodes CASSPTQGAPYNEQFF.

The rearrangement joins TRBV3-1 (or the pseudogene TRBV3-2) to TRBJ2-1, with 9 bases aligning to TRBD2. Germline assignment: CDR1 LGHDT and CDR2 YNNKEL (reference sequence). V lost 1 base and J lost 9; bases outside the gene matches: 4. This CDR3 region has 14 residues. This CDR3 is CASSQGREGLEQFF. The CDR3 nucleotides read TGTGCCAGCAGCCAAGGGCGGGAGGGACTTGAGCAGTTCTTC.